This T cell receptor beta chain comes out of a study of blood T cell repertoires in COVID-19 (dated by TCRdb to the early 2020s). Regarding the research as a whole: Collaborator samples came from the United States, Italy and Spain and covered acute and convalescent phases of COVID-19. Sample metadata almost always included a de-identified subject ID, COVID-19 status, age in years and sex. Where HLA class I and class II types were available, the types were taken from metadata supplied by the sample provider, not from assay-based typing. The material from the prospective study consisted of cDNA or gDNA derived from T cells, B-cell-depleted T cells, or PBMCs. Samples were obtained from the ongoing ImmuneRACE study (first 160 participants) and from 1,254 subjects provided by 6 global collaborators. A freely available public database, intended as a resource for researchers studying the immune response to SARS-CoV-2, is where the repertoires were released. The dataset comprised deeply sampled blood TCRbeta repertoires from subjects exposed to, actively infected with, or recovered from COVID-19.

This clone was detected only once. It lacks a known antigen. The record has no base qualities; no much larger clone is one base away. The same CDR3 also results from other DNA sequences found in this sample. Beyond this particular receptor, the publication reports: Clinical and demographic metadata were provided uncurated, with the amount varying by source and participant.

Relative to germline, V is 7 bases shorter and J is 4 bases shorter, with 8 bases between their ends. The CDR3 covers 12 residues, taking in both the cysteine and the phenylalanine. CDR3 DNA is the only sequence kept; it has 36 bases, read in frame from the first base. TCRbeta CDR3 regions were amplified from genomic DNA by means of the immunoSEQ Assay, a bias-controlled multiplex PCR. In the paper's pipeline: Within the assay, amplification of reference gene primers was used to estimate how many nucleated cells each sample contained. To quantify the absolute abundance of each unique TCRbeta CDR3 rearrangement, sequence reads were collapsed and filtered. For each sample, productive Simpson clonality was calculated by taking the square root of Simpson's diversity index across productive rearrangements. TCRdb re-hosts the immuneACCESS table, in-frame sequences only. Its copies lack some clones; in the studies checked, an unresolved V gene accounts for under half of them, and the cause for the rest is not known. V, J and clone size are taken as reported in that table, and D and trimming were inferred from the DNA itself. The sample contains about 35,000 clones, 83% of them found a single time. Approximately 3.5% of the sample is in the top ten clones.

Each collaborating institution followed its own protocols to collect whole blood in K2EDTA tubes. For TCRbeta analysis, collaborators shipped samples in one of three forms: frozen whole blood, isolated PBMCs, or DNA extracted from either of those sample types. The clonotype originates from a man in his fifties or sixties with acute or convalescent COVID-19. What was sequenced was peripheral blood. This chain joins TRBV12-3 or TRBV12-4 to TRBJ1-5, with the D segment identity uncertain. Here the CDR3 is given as CASTLSNQPQHF. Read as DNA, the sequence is TGTGCCAGCACCCTCTCGAATCAGCCCCAGCATTTT.